Below, one T cell receptor (beta chain) is given with its context. Data came from immunoSEQ multiplex PCR; TCRdb stores just in-frame clones and leaves some out. The table includes tens of thousands of clones, about 88% detected once. The germline gives CDR1 MNHEY, CDR2 SVGAGI. CDR3 length: 14 amino acids. V lost 6 bases and J 1 base, leaving 10 bases between the germline ends. The data were obtained in a study of blood T cell repertoires in COVID-19. Study context: The cDNA or gDNA used as material had been derived from T cells, B-cell-depleted T cells, or PBMCs.

Sample: peripheral blood. This sequence was found in an elderly man with active or convalescent COVID-19. V and J are TRBV6-5 and TRBJ1-5; possibly TRBD1 for D (5 bases). CDR3 loop: CASRGAWSNQPQHF. The CDR3 bases are TGTGCCAGCAGAGGGGCCTGGAGCAATCAGCCCCAGCATTTT.